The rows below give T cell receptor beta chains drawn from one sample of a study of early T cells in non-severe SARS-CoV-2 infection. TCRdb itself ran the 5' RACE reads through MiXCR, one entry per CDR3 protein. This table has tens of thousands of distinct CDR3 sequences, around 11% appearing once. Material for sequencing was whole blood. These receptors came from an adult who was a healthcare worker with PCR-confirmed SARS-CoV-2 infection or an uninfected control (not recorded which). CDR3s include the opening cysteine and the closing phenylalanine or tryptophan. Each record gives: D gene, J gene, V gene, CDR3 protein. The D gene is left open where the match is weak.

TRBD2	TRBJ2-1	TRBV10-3	CATQAGGPLDEQFF
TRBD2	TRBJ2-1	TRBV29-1	CSSLAGSSYNEQFF
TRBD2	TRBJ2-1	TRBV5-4	CASSSASSGSGEQFF
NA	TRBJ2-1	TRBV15	CATSRDSYNEQFF
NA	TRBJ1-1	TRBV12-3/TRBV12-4	CASSSRPSDKAEAFF
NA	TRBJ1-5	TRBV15	CATSRELQGVDQPQHF
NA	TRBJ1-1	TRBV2	CASSSAENTEAFF
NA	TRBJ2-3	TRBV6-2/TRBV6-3	CASMREQVTDTQYF
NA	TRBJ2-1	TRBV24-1	CATSDSLVNEQFF
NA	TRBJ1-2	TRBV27	CASSFNSEGFYTF
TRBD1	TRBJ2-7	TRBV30	CAWKLRDRVSYEQYF
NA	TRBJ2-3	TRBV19	CATRGGVWGDTQYF
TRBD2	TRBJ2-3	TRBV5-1	CASSFPSGSTDTQYF
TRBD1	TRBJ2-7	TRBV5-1	CASSFNDRGLVQYF
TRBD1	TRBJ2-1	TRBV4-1	CASSHGQGKEGYNEQFF
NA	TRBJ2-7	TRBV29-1	CSVEEPGDYEQYF
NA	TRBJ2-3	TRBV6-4	CASSDSRGGGTDTQYF
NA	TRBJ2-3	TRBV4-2	CASSLIRTDTQYF
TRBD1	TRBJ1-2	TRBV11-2	CASSPDRGINYGYTF
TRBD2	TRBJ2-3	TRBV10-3	CAISATSIPDTQYF
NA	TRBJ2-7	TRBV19	CASSIDRQRDEQYF
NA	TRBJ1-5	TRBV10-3	CAIRGSGDYQPQHF
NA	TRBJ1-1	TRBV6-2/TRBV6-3	CASRLNPVNTEAFF
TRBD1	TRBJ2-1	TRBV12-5	CASGPGQGYNEQFF
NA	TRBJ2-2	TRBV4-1	CASSQHQRINTGELFF